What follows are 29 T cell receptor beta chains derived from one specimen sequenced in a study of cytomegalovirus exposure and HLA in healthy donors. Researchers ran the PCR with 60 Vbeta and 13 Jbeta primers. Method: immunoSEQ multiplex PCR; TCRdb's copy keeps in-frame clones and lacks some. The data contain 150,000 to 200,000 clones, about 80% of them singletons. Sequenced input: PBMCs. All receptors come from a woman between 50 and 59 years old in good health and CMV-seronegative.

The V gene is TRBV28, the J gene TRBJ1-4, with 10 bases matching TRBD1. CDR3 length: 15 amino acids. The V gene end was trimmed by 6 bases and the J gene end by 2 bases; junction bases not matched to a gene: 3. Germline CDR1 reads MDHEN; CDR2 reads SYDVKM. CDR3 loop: CASSRTGGTNEKLFF. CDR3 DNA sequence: TGTGCCAGCAGCCGGACAGGGGGGACTAATGAAAAACTGTTTTTT. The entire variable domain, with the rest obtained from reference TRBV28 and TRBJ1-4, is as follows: DVKVTQSSRYLVKRTGEKVFLECVQDMDHENMFWYRQDPGLGLRLIYFSYDVKMKEKGDIPEGYSVSREKKERFSLILESASTNQTSMYLCASSRTGGTNEKLFFGSGTQLSVL.

The CDR3 DNA follows: TGCAGCGTTAAAACAGGGGGAAGTCAGCCCCAGCATTTT. It codes for CSVKTGGSQPQHF. The gene calls are TRBV29-1 and TRBJ1-5, with 8 bases aligning to TRBD1. CDR1 SQVTM and CDR2 ANQGSEA come from the germline V gene. The CDR3 sequence is 13 residues long. J lost 6 bases, V lost 5 bases, and 6 bases had no gene match.

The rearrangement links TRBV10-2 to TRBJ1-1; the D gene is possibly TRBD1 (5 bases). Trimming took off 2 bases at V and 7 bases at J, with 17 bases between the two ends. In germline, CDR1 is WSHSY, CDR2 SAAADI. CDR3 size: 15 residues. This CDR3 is CASSEGRELFREAFF. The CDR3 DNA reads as TGCGCCAGCAGTGAGGGCAGGGAACTTTTCCGTGAAGCTTTCTTT.

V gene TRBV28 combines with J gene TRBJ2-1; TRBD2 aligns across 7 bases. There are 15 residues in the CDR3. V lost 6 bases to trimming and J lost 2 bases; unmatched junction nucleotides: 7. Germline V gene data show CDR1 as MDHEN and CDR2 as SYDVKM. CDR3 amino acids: CASSPILAAYNEQFF. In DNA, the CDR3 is TGTGCCAGCAGCCCCATCCTAGCGGCCTACAATGAGCAGTTCTTC.

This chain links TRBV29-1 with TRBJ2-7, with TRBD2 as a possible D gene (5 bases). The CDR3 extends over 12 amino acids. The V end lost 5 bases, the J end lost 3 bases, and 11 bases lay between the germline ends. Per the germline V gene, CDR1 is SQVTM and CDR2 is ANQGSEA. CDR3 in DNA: TGCAGCGTTCAATTCGGGATCTACGAGCAGTACTTC. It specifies CSVQFGIYEQYF.

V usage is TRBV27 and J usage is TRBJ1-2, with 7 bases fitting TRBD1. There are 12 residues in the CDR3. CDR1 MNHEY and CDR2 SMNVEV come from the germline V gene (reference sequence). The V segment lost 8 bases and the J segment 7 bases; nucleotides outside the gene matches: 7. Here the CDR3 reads CASYRGKTGYTF. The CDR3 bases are TGTGCCAGCTACAGGGGCAAAACTGGCTACACCTTC.

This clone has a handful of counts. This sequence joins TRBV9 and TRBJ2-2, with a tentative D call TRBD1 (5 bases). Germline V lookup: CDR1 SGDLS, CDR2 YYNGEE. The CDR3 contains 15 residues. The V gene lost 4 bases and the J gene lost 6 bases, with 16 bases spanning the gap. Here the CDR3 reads CASSPTTLRAGELFF. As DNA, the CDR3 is TGTGCCAGCAGCCCAACGACTCTCAGGGCCGGGGAGCTGTTTTTT.

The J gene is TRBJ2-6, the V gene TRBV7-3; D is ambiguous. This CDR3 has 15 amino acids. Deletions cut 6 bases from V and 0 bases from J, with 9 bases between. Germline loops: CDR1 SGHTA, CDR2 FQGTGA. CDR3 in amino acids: CASRPLPSGANVLTF. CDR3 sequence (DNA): TGTGCCAGCAGACCCCTACCCTCTGGGGCCAACGTCCTGACTTTC.

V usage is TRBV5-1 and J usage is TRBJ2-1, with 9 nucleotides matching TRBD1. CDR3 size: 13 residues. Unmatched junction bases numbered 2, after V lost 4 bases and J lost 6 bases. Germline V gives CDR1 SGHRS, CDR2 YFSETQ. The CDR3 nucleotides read TGCGCCAGCAGCCCGGGACAGGGCAATGAGCAGTTCTTC. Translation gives CASSPGQGNEQFF.

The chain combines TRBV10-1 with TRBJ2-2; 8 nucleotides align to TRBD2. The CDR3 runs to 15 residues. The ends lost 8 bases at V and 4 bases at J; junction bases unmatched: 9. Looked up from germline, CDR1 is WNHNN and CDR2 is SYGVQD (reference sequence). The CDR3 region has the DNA TGCGCCAGCCCTGAAACTAGCGGTACCACCGGGGAGCTGTTTTTT. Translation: CASPETSGTTGELFF.

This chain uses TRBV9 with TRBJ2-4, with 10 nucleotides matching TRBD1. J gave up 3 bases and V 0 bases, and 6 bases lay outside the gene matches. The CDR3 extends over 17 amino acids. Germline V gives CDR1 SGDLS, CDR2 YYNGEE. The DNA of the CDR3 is TGTGCCAGCAGCGTAGATCCGGGACAGGGGATCAAAAACATTCAGTACTTC. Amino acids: CASSVDPGQGIKNIQYF.

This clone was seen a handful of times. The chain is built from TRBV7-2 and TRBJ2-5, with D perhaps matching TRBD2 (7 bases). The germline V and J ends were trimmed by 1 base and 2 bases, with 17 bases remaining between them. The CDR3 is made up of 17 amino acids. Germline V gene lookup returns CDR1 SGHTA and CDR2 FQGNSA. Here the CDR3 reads CASSLGVGGPEQETQYF. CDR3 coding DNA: TGTGCCAGCAGCTTAGGCGTCGGGGGGCCTGAGCAAGAGACCCAGTACTTC.

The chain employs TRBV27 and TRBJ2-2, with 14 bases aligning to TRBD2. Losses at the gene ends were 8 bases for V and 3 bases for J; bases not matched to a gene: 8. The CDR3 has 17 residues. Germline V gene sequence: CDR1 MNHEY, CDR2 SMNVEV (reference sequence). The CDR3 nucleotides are TGTGCCAGCCCGGGACTAGCGGGAGTATTGGACACCGGGGAGCTGTTTTTT. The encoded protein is CASPGLAGVLDTGELFF.

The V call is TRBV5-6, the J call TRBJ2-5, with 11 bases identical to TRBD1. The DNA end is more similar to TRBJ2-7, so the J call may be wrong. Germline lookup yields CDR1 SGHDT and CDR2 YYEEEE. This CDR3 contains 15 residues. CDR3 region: CASSLEGTGGYEQYF. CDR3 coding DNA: TGTGCCAGCAGCTTGGAGGGGACAGGGGGCTACGAGCAGTACTTC.

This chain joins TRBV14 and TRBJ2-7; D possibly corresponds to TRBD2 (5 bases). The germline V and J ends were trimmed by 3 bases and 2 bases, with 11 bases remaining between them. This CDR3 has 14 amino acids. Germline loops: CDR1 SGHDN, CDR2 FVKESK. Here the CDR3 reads CASSHSQRTYEQYF. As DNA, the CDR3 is TGTGCCAGCAGCCATTCCCAGCGGACCTACGAGCAGTACTTC.

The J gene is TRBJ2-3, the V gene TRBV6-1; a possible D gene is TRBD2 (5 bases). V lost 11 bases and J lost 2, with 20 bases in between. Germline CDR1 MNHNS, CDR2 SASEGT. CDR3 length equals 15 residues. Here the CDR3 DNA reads TGTGCCGGACGGGCCGACTATCAGTCCACAGATACGCAGTATTTT. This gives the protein CAGRADYQSTDTQYF.

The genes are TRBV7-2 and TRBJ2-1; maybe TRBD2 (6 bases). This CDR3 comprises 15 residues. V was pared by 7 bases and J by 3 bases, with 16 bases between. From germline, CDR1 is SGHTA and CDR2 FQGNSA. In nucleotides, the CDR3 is TGTGCCAGCACCCCCCAGTATAGCGGCTACAATGAGCAGTTCTTC. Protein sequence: CASTPQYSGYNEQFF.

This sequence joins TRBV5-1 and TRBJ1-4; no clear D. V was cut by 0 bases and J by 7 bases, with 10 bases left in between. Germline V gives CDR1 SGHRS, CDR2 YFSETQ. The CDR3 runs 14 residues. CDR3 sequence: CASSLVLAGEKLFF. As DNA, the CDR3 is TGCGCCAGCAGCTTGGTCCTCGCGGGTGAAAAACTGTTTTTT.

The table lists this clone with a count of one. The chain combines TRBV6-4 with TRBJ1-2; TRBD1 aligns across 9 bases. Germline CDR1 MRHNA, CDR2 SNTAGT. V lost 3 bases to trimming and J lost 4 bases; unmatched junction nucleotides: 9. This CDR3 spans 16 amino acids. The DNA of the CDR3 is TGTGCCAGCAGTGAATCTCCGGGACAGGGTGGCTATGGCTACACCTTC. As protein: CASSESPGQGGYGYTF.

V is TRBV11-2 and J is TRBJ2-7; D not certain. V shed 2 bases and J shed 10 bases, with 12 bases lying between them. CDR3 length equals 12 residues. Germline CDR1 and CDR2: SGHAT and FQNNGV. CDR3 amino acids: CASSLPPSSQYF. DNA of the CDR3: TGTGCCAGCAGCTTACCCCCTAGTTCCCAGTACTTC.

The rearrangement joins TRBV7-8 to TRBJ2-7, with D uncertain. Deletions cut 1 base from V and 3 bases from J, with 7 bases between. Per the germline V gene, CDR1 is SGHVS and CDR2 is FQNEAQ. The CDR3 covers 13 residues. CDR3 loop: CASSLVNSYEQYF. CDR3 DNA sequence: TGTGCCAGCAGCTTAGTCAATAGCTACGAGCAGTACTTC.

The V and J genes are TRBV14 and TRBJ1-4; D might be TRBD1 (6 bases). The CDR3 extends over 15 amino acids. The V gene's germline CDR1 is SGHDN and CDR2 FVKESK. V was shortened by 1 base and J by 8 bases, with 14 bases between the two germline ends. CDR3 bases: TGTGCCAGCAGCCAAGGGATTACCGGGACAGAAAAACTGTTTTTT. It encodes CASSQGITGTEKLFF.

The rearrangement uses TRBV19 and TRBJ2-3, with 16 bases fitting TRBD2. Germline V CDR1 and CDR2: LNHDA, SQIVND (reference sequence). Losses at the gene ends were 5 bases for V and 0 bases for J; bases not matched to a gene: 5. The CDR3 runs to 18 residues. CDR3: CASSPGLAGGHSTDTQYF. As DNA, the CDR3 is TGTGCCAGTAGTCCGGGACTAGCGGGGGGGCATAGCACAGATACGCAGTATTTT.

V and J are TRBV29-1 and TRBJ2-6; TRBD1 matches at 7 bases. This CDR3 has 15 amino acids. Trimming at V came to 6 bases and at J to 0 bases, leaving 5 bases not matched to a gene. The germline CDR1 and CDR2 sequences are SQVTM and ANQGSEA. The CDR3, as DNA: TGCAGCGTGGGTACAGGGGCCTCTGGGGCCAACGTCCTGACTTTC. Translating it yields CSVGTGASGANVLTF.

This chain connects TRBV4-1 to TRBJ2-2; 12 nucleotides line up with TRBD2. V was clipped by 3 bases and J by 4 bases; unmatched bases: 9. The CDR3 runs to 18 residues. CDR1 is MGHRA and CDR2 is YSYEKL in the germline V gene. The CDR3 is CASSHLPGGLAGTGELFF. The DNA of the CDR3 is TGCGCCAGCAGCCATCTCCCCGGGGGACTAGCGGGCACCGGGGAGCTGTTTTTT.

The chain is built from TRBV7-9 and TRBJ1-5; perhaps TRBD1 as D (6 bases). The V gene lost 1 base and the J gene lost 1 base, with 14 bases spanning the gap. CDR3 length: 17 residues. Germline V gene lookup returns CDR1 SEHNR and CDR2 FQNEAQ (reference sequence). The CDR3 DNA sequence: TGTGCCAGCAGCTTAGGGGGGCTAAAGCCCAGCAATCAGCCCCAGCATTTT. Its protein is CASSLGGLKPSNQPQHF. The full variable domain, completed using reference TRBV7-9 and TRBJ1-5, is DTGVSQNPRHKITKRGQNVTFRCDPISEHNRLYWYRQTLGQGPEFLTYFQNEAQLEKSRLLSDRFSAERPKGSFSTLEIQRTEQGDSAMYLCASSLGGLKPSNQPQHFGDGTRLSIL.

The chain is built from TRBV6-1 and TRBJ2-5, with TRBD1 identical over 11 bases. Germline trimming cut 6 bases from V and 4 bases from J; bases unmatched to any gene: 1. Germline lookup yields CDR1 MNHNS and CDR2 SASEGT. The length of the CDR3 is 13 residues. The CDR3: CASRGTGGETQYF. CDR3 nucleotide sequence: TGTGCCAGCAGGGGGACAGGGGGAGAGACCCAGTACTTC.

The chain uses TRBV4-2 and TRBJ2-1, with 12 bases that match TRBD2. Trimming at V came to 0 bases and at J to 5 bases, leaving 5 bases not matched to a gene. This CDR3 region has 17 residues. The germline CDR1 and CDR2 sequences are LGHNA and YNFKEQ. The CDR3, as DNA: TGTGCCAGCAGCCAAGAGACGACTAGCGGGGGCAACAATGAGCAGTTCTTC. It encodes CASSQETTSGGNNEQFF.

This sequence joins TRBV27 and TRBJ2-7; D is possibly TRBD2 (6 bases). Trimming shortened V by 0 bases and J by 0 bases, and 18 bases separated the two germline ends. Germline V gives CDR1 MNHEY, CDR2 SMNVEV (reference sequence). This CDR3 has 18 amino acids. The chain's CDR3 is CASSLSGGSGGVSYEQYF. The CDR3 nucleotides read TGTGCCAGCAGTTTATCGGGGGGTAGCGGAGGGGTCTCCTACGAGCAGTACTTC.